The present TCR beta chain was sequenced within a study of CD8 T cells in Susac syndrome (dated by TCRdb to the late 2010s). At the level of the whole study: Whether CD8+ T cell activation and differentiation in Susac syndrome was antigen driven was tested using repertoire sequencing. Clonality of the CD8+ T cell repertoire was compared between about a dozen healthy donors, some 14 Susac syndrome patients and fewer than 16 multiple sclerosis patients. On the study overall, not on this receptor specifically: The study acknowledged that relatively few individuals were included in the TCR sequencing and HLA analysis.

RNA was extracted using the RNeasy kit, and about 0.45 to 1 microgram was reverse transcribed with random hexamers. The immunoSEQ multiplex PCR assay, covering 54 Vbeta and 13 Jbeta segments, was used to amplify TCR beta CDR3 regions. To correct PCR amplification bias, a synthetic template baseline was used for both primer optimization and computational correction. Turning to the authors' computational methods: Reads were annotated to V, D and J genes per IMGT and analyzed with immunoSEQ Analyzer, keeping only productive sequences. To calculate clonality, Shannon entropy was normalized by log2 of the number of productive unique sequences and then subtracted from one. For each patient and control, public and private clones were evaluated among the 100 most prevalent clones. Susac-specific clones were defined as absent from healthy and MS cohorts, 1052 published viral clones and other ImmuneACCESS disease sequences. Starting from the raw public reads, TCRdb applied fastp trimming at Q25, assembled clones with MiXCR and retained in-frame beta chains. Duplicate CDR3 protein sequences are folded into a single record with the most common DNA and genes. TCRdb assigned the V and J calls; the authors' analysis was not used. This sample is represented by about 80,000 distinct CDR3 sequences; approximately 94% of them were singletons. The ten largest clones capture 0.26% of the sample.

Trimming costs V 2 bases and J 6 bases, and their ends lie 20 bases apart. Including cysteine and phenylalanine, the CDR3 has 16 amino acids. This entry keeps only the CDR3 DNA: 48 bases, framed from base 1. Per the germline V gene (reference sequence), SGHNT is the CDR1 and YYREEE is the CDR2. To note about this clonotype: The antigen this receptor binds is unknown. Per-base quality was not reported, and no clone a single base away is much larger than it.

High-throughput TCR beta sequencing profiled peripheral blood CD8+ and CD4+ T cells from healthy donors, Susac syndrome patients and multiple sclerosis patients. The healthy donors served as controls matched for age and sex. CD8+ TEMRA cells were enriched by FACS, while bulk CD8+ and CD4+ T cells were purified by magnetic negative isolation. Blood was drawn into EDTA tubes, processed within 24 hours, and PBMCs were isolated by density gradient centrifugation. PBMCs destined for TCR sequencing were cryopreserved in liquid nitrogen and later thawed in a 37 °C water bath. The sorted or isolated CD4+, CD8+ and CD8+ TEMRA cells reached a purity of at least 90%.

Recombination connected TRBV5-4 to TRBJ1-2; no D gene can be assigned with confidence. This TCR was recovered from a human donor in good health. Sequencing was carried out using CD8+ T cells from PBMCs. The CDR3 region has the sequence CASSFGNWAPRDGYTF. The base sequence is TGTGCCAGCAGCTTTGGTAATTGGGCGCCTCGGGATGGCTACACCTTC.